The 8 T cell receptor beta chains presented below share a single source sample, sequenced in a study of blood T cells in healthy people across ages. Primers used in a second PCR of about 7 to 12 cycles were a sample-barcoded 5' primer and a J-beta primer mix. A single record per CDR3 protein comes from TCRdb applying MiXCR to the 5' RACE reads. The sample consists of around 1,800,000 distinct CDR3 sequences, 39% of them appearing once. Specimen: blood. These receptors all come from a human donor in good health.

The table lists this clonotype with a few counts. J is TRBJ2-1 and V is TRBV12-3 or TRBV12-4; tentatively, D is TRBD2 (6 bases). V dropped 3 bases and J dropped 8 bases, with 14 bases sitting between them. This CDR3 comprises 14 residues. The CDR3 protein is CASSLGLALDEQFF. CDR3 bases: TGTGCCAGCAGTTTGGGTCTAGCGTTGGATGAGCAGTTCTTC.

This clonotype turned up a few times. J is TRBJ2-7 and V is TRBV5-6; no reliable D call. This CDR3 region has 14 residues. Looked up from germline, CDR1 is SGHDT and CDR2 is YYEEEE. Trimming stripped 4 bases from V and 3 bases from J, with 14 bases between. The CDR3 protein is CASSPGRILYEQYF. CDR3 bases: TGTGCCAGCAGCCCAGGACGGATACTCTACGAGCAGTACTTC.

The chain links TRBV2 to TRBJ1-2; D not resolved. Germline V CDR1 and CDR2: SNHLY, FYNNEI. Deletions cut 5 bases from V and 0 bases from J, with 10 bases between. The CDR3 has 14 amino acids. The CDR3 protein is CASSPKGANYGYTF. In DNA, the CDR3 is TGTGCCAGCAGTCCGAAGGGCGCTAACTATGGCTACACCTTC.

This clonotype appeared a few times. This chain connects TRBV28 to TRBJ2-3; weak D call: TRBD2 (6 bases). Trimming removed 7 bases at V and 5 bases at J, with 13 bases between. The CDR3 runs 13 residues. Germline lookup yields CDR1 MDHEN and CDR2 SYDVKM. CDR3 sequence reads: CASTPGGRDTQYF. The CDR3 nucleotides are TGTGCCAGCACCCCCGGGGGTCGAGATACGCAGTATTTT.

The chain combines TRBV29-1 with TRBJ2-1, with D unclear. The CDR3 is 13 amino acids. V shed 5 bases and J shed 0 bases, with 8 bases lying between them. Germline CDR1 SQVTM, CDR2 ANQGSEA. CDR3 loop: CSVSTSSYNEQFF. As DNA, the CDR3 is TGCAGCGTTTCGACAAGCTCCTACAATGAGCAGTTCTTC.

For this clonotype: Just one base apart from a much larger clone, this may be a read error. The genes are TRBV29-1 and TRBJ2-4; possible D gene TRBD1, 6 bases. CDR1 and CDR2 (germline): SQVTM, ANQGSEA. V lost 3 bases and J 13 bases, leaving 19 bases between the germline ends. The CDR3 is 13 residues long. The CDR3 here is CSVETTGKEAQYF. CDR3 coding DNA: TGCAGCGTTGAGACTACAGGGAAAGAGGCCCAGTACTTC.

The J gene is TRBJ2-4, the V gene TRBV28; 11 nucleotides agree with TRBD1. The germline gives CDR1 MDHEN, CDR2 SYDVKM. The CDR3 runs to 14 residues. V gave up 5 bases and J gave up 7 bases; unmatched junction bases: 4. The CDR3 loop reads CASSPGDRGNIQYF. Here the CDR3 DNA reads TGTGCCAGCAGTCCGGGGGACAGGGGGAACATTCAGTACTTC.

The chain joins TRBV12-3 or TRBV12-4 to TRBJ1-1; the match to TRBD1 covers 9 bases. V gave up 6 bases and J gave up 4 bases; unmatched junction bases: 6. The CDR3 extends over 14 amino acids. The CDR3 sequence is CASRETGGLTEAFF. DNA of the CDR3: TGTGCCAGCAGAGAAACAGGGGGCCTCACTGAAGCTTTCTTT.